Below are 5 T cell receptor beta chains sequenced from a single sample in a study of response to subunit inactivated influenza vaccine. TCRdb redid the calling of the RT-PCR reads with MiXCR, one entry per CDR3 protein. This table has 150,000 to 200,000 distinct CDR3 sequences, around 12% appearing once. The sample also formed part of further work on T cells expressing NK-cell markers. From that paper: For TCR beta, cDNA was produced by 5'RACE template switching with UMIs.

The source was CD8+ T cells sorted from PBMCs, collected 11 to 12 days after vaccination. Every receptor here comes from a man aged 45 to 65 who received an inactivated influenza vaccine.

The rearrangement uses TRBV6-5 and TRBJ2-5; TRBD1 matches 12 bases. The CDR3 is 15 amino acids. The V gene end was trimmed by 5 bases and the J gene end by 6 bases; junction bases not matched to a gene: 7. Germline-derived CDR1 and CDR2 are MNHEY and SVGAGI. The chain's CDR3 is CASSIPGTGGKTQYF. The CDR3 nucleotides read TGTGCCAGCAGTATACCCGGGACAGGGGGCAAGACCCAGTACTTC.

J is TRBJ1-3 and V is TRBV12-3 or TRBV12-4; TRBD1 aligns across 7 bases. V lost 6 bases to trimming and J lost 2 bases; unmatched junction nucleotides: 4. The CDR3 totals 14 residues. In DNA form, the CDR3 reads TGTGCCAGCAGGACAGGGTGGACTGGAAACACCATATATTTT. Its protein is CASRTGWTGNTIYF.

This clonotype appeared many times. V gene TRBV4-3 combines with J gene TRBJ2-7; TRBD1 aligns across 7 bases. The CDR3 spans 14 residues. J lost 2 bases, V lost 4 bases, and 5 bases had no gene match. Germline-derived CDR1 and CDR2 are LGHNA and YSLEER. The CDR3 is CASSLLQGAYEQYF. CDR3 sequence (DNA): TGCGCCAGCAGCCTTCTGCAGGGGGCCTACGAGCAGTACTTC.

The chain uses TRBV11-1 and TRBJ2-7; D might be TRBD2 (6 bases). With 2 bases removed from V and 4 bases from J, the gap between germline ends came to 15 bases. In germline, CDR1 is SGHAT, CDR2 FQDESV (reference sequence). CDR3 length equals 15 residues. CDR3 region: CASSLPRDWSYEQYF. Here the CDR3 DNA reads TGTGCCAGCAGCTTACCTAGGGACTGGTCATACGAGCAGTACTTC.

This clonotype was seen just once. The chain employs TRBV25-1 and TRBJ1-6, with 7 bases aligning to TRBD1. Looked up from germline, CDR1 is MGHDK and CDR2 is SYGVNS. The CDR3 consists of 13 residues. V gave up 6 bases and J gave up 8 bases; unmatched junction bases: 4. This CDR3 is CASSGTEYSPLHF. CDR3 sequence (DNA): TGTGCCAGCAGCGGGACAGAATATTCACCCCTCCACTTT.